One and the same sample provided the 12 T cell receptor beta chains below, sequenced in a study of OX40 agonist ivuxolimab in advanced cancers. The method was immunoSEQ multiplex PCR; TCRdb's version includes in-frame clones alone and lacks a portion of them. The sample shows 75,000 to 95,000 clones, more than 70% of them seen only once. The source was CD4+ or CD8+ T cells sorted from blood, collected in a trial of the OX40 agonist ivuxolimab. These receptors all come from an adult with an advanced solid tumor such as melanoma, head and neck, liver or kidney cancer.

The V call is TRBV2, the J call TRBJ1-4; D gene ambiguous. This CDR3 contains 13 residues. Germline values: CDR1 SNHLY, CDR2 FYNNEI. V was trimmed by 4 bases and J by 7 bases, leaving 10 bases between them. The CDR3 DNA sequence: TGTGCCAGCAGTGGAACACAATTTGAAAAACTGTTTTTT. Translation: CASSGTQFEKLFF.

The CDR3 loop reads CASSPRETQYF. CDR3 DNA sequence: TGTGCCAGCAGCCCGAGGGAGACCCAGTACTTC. The rearrangement links TRBV7-9 to TRBJ2-5; no firm D call. The CDR3 length is 11 residues. Looked up from germline, CDR1 is SEHNR and CDR2 is FQNEAQ (reference sequence). The ends were cut back, 5 bases at V and 5 bases at J, with 6 bases in the middle.

The V gene is TRBV5-1, the J gene TRBJ2-1, with D hard to call. The V gene lost 1 base and the J gene lost 8 bases, with 10 bases spanning the gap. The CDR3 sequence is 13 residues long. Germline-derived CDR1 and CDR2 are SGHRS and YFSETQ. The CDR3 nucleotides read TGCGCCAGCAGCTTGACAGAGCTGGATGAGCAGTTCTTC. Its protein is CASSLTELDEQFF. Full variable domain (outside the CDR3, taken from reference TRBV5-1 and TRBJ2-1): KAGVTQTPRYLIKTRGQQVTLSCSPISGHRSVSWYQQTPGQGLQFLFEYFSETQRNKGNFPGRFSGRQFSNSRSEMNVSTLELGDSALYLCASSLTELDEQFFGPGTRLTVL.

The rearrangement uses TRBV27 and TRBJ2-7, with D perhaps assigned TRBD1 or TRBD2 (7 bases each). The CDR3 length is 16 residues. Germline loops: CDR1 MNHEY, CDR2 SMNVEV (reference sequence). Deletions cut 4 bases from V and 3 bases from J, with 19 bases between. CDR3 DNA sequence: TGTGCCAGCAGTTCACGAGGGAGGGACAGTGGCTACGAGCAGTACTTC. This sequence encodes CASSSRGRDSGYEQYF.

This chain links TRBV5-1 with TRBJ1-2, with 8 bases matching TRBD1. From germline, CDR1 is SGHRS and CDR2 YFSETQ. Trimming at V came to 0 bases and at J to 10 bases, leaving 5 bases not matched to a gene. The CDR3 is made up of 13 amino acids. The chain's CDR3 is CASSLGTGSIYTF. The CDR3 DNA is TGCGCCAGCAGCTTGGGGACAGGGTCGATCTACACCTTC.

The rearrangement uses TRBV15 and TRBJ2-7, with TRBD1 matching over 9 bases. The CDR3 consists of 13 residues. J was trimmed by 7 bases and V by 0 bases; bases with no gene match: 1. Germline assignment: CDR1 LNHNV and CDR2 YYDKDF (reference sequence). The CDR3 DNA sequence: TGTGCCACCAGCAGAGACGGACAGGGGGAGCAGTACGTC. It translates to CATSRDGQGEQYV.

The CDR3 loop reads CASSFGQGREKLFF. For the CDR3, the DNA is TGTGCCAGTAGTTTCGGACAGGGCCGTGAAAAACTGTTTTTT. This rearrangement joins TRBV19 to TRBJ1-4, with 8 bases that match TRBD1. The V gene end was trimmed by 5 bases and the J gene end by 7 bases; junction bases not matched to a gene: 6. Germline CDR1 is LNHDA and CDR2 is SQIVND (reference sequence). This CDR3 has 14 residues.

This chain links TRBV10-1 with TRBJ1-1, with 9 bases lining up with TRBD1. Germline trimming cut 3 bases from V and 4 bases from J; bases unmatched to any gene: 12. This CDR3 is built from 17 residues. Germline CDR1 WNHNN, CDR2 SYGVQD (reference sequence). The CDR3: CASSDYGTGKGGTEAFF. For the CDR3, the DNA is TGCGCCAGCAGTGATTACGGGACAGGGAAAGGGGGCACTGAAGCTTTCTTT.

The genes are TRBV27 and TRBJ2-5; either TRBD1 or TRBD2 may fit D (6 bases each). This CDR3 region has 18 residues. Trimming took 5 bases from V and 4 from J, leaving 26 bases between them. Per germline, CDR1 MNHEY and CDR2 SMNVEV (reference sequence). The CDR3 DNA follows: TGTGCCAGCAGTCCCCTGCCGGCGGGAAAGGCCAGGGGAGAGACCCAGTACTTC. It yields the protein CASSPLPAGKARGETQYF.

The chain combines TRBV5-4 with TRBJ2-7, with 7 bases aligning to TRBD2. Germline CDR1 and CDR2: SGHNT and YYREEE (reference sequence). After removal of 4 bases from V and 2 bases from J, the junction contained 9 bases not matched to a gene. The CDR3 totals 15 residues. The CDR3 protein is CASSHAGVLTYEQYF. The CDR3 DNA sequence: TGTGCCAGCAGCCATGCGGGGGTACTAACCTACGAGCAGTACTTC. The complete variable domain, with remaining parts taken from reference TRBV5-4 and TRBJ2-7, reads ETGVTQSPTHLIKTRGQQVTLRCSSQSGHNTVSWYQQALGQGPQFIFQYYREEENGRGNFPPRFSGLQFPNYSSELNVNALELDDSALYLCASSHAGVLTYEQYFGPGTRLTVT.

The J gene is TRBJ2-3, the V gene TRBV7-2; possibly TRBD2 for D (6 bases). The CDR3 has 12 residues. V lost 3 bases to trimming and J lost 6 bases, with 7 bases between them. Per the germline V gene, CDR1 is SGHTA and CDR2 is FQGNSA. Here the CDR3 DNA reads TGTGCCAGCAGCTTTGGGGGGGATACGCAGTATTTT. This codes for CASSFGGDTQYF.

DNA of the CDR3: TGTGCCAGGGGAGCCTCCACAGATACGCAGTATTTT. This gives the protein CARGASTDTQYF. The chain has TRBV2 and TRBJ2-3, with D perhaps matching TRBD2 (5 bases). CDR1 is SNHLY, CDR2 FYNNEI, per germline. With 9 bases removed from V and 2 bases from J, the gap between germline ends came to 9 bases. This CDR3 contains 12 residues.